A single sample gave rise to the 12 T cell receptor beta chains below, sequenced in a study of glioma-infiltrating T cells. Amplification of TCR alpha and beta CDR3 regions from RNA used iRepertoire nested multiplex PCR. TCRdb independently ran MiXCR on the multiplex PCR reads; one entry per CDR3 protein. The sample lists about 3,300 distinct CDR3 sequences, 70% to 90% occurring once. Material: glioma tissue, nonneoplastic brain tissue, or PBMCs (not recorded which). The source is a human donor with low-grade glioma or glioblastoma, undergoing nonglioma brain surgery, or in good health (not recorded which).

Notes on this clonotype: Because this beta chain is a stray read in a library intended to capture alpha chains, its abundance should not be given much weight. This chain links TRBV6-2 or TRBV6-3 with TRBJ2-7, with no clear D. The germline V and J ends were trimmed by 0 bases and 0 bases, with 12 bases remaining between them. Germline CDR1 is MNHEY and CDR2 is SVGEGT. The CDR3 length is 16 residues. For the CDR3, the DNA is TGTGCCAGCAGTTACTCAGGTAGCTCAGACTCCTACGAGCAGTACTTC. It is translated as CASSYSGSSDSYEQYF.

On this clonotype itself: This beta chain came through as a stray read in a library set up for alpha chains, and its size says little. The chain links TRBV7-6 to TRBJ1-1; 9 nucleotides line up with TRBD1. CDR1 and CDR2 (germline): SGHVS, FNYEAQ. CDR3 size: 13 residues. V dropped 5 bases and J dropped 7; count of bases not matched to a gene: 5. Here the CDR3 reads CASSPRTGDEAFF. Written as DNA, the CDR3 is TGTGCCAGCAGCCCAAGGACAGGGGATGAAGCTTTCTTT.

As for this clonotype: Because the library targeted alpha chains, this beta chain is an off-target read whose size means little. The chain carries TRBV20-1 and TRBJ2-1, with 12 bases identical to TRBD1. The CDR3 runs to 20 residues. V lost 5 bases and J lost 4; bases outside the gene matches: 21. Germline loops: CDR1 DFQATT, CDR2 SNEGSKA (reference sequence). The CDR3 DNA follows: TGCAGTGCTGGACCGAATGATGGGACAGGGGGCGGCCGTGGGTACAATGAGCAGTTCTTC. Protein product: CSAGPNDGTGGGRGYNEQFF.

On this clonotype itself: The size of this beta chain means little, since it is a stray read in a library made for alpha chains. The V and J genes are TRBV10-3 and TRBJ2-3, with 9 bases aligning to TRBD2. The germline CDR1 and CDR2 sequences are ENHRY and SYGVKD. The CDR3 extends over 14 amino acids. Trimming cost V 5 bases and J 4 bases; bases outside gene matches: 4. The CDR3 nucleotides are TGTGCCATCAGTCTAGCGGGAAACGCAGATACGCAGTATTTT. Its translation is CAISLAGNADTQYF.

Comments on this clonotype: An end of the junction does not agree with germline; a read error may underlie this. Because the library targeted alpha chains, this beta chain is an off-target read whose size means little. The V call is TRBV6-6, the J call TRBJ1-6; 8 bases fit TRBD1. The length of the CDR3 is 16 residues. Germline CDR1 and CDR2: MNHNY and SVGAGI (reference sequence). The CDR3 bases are TGCGCCAGCAGTTACAGGACAGGGTCCGGGAATTCACCCCTCCACTTT. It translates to CASSYRTGSGNSPLHF.

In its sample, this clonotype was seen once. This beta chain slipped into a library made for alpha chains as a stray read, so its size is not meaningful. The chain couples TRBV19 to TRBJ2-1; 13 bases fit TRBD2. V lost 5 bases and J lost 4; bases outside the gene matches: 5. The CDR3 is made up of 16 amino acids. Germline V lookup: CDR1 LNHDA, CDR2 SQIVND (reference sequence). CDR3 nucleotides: TGTGCCAGTAGTGGGCTACTAGCGGGAGGGTACAATGAGCAGTTCTTC. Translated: CASSGLLAGGYNEQFF. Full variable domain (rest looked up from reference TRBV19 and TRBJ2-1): DGGITQSPKYLFRKEGQNVTLSCEQNLNHDAMYWYRQDPGQGLRLIYYSQIVNDFQKGDIAEGYSVSREKKESFPLTVTSAQKNPTAFYLCASSGLLAGGYNEQFFGPGTRLTVL.

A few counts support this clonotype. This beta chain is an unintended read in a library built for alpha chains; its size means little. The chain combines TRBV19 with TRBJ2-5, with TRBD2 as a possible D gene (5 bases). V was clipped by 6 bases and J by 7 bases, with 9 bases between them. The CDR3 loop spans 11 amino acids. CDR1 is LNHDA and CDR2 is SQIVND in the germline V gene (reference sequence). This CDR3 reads CASREGWTQYF. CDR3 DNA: TGTGCCAGTAGAGAGGGATGGACCCAGTACTTC.

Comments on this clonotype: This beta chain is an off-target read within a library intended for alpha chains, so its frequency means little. CDR3 DNA sequence: TGCAGTGCTAGTCAAGATTCAGGGACCCAAGAGACCCAGTACTTC. Translation gives CSASQDSGTQETQYF. The J gene is TRBJ2-5, the V gene TRBV20-1; D may correspond to TRBD1 or TRBD2 (5 bases each). The germline CDR1 and CDR2 sequences are DFQATT and SNEGSKA (reference sequence). Between the trimmed V and J ends, which lost 3 bases and 1 base, there was a span of 15 bases. The CDR3 has 15 amino acids.

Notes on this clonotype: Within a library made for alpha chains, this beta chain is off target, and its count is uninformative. DNA for the CDR3: TGTGCCAGCAGCCCCAGCGGGTCAGATACGCAGTATTTT. This gives the protein CASSPSGSDTQYF. The V gene is TRBV12-3 or TRBV12-4, the J gene TRBJ2-3, with TRBD2 as a possible D gene (6 bases). The CDR3 extends over 13 amino acids. Between the trimmed V and J ends, which lost 6 bases and 4 bases, there was a span of 11 bases.

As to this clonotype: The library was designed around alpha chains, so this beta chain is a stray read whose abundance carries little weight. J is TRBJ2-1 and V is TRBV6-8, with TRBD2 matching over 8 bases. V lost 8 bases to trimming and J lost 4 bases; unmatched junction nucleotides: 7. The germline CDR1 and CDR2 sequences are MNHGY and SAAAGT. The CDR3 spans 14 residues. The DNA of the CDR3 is TGTGCCAGCCGACTAGCGTGGCAATACAATGAGCAGTTCTTC. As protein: CASRLAWQYNEQFF.

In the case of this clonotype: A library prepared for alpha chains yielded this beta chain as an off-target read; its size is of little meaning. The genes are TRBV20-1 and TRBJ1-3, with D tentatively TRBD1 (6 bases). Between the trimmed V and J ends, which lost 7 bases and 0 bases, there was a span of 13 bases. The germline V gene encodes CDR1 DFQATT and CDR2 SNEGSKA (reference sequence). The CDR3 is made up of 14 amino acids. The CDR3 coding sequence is TGCAGTGTTCGGGGGCCTAGCTCTGGAAACACCATATATTTT. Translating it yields CSVRGPSSGNTIYF.

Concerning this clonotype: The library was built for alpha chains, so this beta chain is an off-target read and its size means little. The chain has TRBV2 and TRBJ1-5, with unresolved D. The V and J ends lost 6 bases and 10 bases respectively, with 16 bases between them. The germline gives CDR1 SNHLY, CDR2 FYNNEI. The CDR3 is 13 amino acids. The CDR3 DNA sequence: TGTGCCAGCAGCACGCCGGACGGACGACCCCAGCATTTT. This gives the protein CASSTPDGRPQHF.